Following are 7 T cell receptor beta chains from one sample sequenced in a study of shared clonotypes between healthy human individuals (dated by TCRdb to between 2020 and 2021). Library generation was performed with the immunoSEQ multiplex PCR assay. This is the immuneACCESS table as TCRdb keeps it, with only in-frame sequences that have V and J called. A part of the clones is gone; compared with another copy, unresolved V genes explain less than half, and the rest is unexplained. Within this sample are some 1.4 million clones, with 96% of them counted one time only. The top ten hold about 1% of the sample. The source material was naive CD4+ T cells sorted from blood. What this sample's cell subset or site label stands for: CD45RA+ positively selected. These receptors were taken from a young man in good health.

The chain couples TRBV4-2 to TRBJ2-1; the match to TRBD2 covers 7 bases. The CDR3 consists of 15 residues. Germline V lookup: CDR1 LGHNA, CDR2 YNFKEQ. Trimming at V came to 6 bases and at J to 3 bases, leaving 8 bases not matched to a gene. CDR3 protein: CASRPAGGSYNEQFF. The CDR3 DNA reads TGTGCCAGCAGGCCCGCGGGCGGGAGCTACAATGAGCAGTTCTTC.

This rearrangement joins TRBV10-2 to TRBJ1-1, with D possibly matching TRBD1 (6 bases). Between the trimmed V and J ends, which lost 8 bases and 1 base, there was a span of 11 bases. Germline CDR1 WSHSY, CDR2 SAAADI. CDR3 length: 13 amino acids. CDR3 in amino acids: CASEVGANTEAFF. The CDR3 nucleotides are TGCGCCAGCGAGGTGGGGGCGAACACTGAAGCTTTCTTT.

This chain joins TRBV29-1 and TRBJ2-7; TRBD1 is a possible D gene (6 bases). Germline V gives CDR1 SQVTM, CDR2 ANQGSEA. CDR3 length: 11 residues. Written as DNA, the CDR3 is TGCAGACAAGAGGGGGCCTACGAGCAGTACTTC. It codes for CRQEGAYEQYF.

With regard to this clone: This CDR3 is also generated by other DNA sequences in the sample. The rearrangement links TRBV9 to TRBJ2-1, with D perhaps TRBD1 or TRBD2 (5 bases each). CDR3 length: 16 residues. Germline V gene sequence: CDR1 SGDLS, CDR2 YYNGEE. Trimming pared 4 bases from V and 0 bases from J, leaving 14 bases between. CDR3 DNA: TGTGCCAGCAGCCCATCCGGGACCAGCTCCTACAATGAGCAGTTCTTC. This sequence encodes CASSPSGTSSYNEQFF. Supplemented by reference TRBV9 and TRBJ2-1, the full variable domain reads DSGVTQTPKHLITATGQRVTLRCSPRSGDLSVYWYQQSLDQGLQFLIQYYNGEERAKGNILERFSAQQFPDLHSELNLSSLELGDSALYFCASSPSGTSSYNEQFFGPGTRLTVL.

This chain joins TRBV30 and TRBJ2-2; D gene ambiguous. CDR1 is GTSNPN, CDR2 SVGIG, per germline (reference sequence). V was clipped by 2 bases and J by 7 bases, with 8 bases between them. This CDR3 contains 12 residues. The CDR3 loop is CAWSFIGGELFF. The DNA of the CDR3 is TGTGCCTGGAGTTTTATCGGCGGGGAGCTGTTTTTT.

V usage is TRBV6-5 and J usage is TRBJ1-4; possible D gene TRBD1, 5 bases. The CDR3 runs to 15 residues. V gave up 0 bases and J gave up 6 bases, with 11 bases separating them. In germline, CDR1 is MNHEY, CDR2 SVGAGI. CDR3 in DNA: TGTGCCAGCAGTTACTCGGGAGGGGTTTATGAAAAACTGTTTTTT. This encodes CASSYSGGVYEKLFF.

The genes are TRBV7-9 and TRBJ1-5; 8 positions agree with TRBD1. The CDR3 length is 16 residues. The ends lost 5 bases at V and 2 bases at J; junction bases unmatched: 8. CDR1 and CDR2 (germline): SEHNR, FQNEAQ (reference sequence). The CDR3 protein is CASSRWTGNGNQPQHF. The CDR3 DNA reads as TGTGCCAGCAGCCGATGGACAGGGAACGGCAATCAGCCCCAGCATTTT.